The 26 T cell receptor beta chains presented below share a single source sample, sequenced in a study of post-analysis software for immune sequencing data. General study results and limits: Five TRBV segments, including TRBV5-6, TRBV5-1 and TRBV20-1, were more frequent in patients than controls.

Which antigens these TCRs recognize remains unknown. Incorporated into the TCR beta cDNA libraries were unique molecular identifiers, which served to reduce PCR and sequencing biases. TCRdb processed the PCR reads anew with MiXCR; each CDR3 protein has one entry. The sample lists 450,000 to 650,000 distinct CDR3 sequences, 44% seen once, with 1.5% to 2% in the top ten. Sequencing was carried out using blood. Every receptor here comes from a girl aged 5-17 years with multiple sclerosis.

CDR3 coding DNA: TGCGCCAGCAGCTTCGGGAGGAGCGACGAGCAGTACTTC. It translates to CASSFGRSDEQYF. This sequence joins TRBV5-1 and TRBJ2-5; 7 positions match TRBD2. Judging by the DNA end, TRBJ2-7 fits better; the J call may be wrong. The CDR3 totals 13 residues. Germline loops: CDR1 SGHRS, CDR2 YFSETQ.

This chain uses TRBV2 with TRBJ1-5; 7 positions agree with TRBD1. The CDR3 is made up of 16 amino acids. The V gene's germline CDR1 is SNHLY and CDR2 FYNNEI. V was pared by 6 bases and J by 1 base, with 9 bases of the junction left unmatched. CDR3 residues: CASRTRTGWSNQPQHF. In DNA form, the CDR3 reads TGTGCCAGCAGGACCAGGACAGGTTGGAGCAATCAGCCCCAGCATTTT.

This chain uses TRBV12-3 or TRBV12-4 with TRBJ2-3; TRBD2 matches at 11 bases. The CDR3 length is 19 residues. Trimming at V came to 4 bases and at J to 0 bases, leaving 12 bases not matched to a gene. The DNA for the CDR3 is TGTGCCAGCAGTTCCTACAGACTAGCGGGAACTTCTAGCACAGATACGCAGTATTTT. This translates into CASSSYRLAGTSSTDTQYF.

This clonotype was detected ten times or more. The chain joins TRBV12-3 or TRBV12-4 to TRBJ2-5, with 12 nucleotides matching TRBD2. CDR3 length: 16 amino acids. Germline trimming cut 5 bases from V and 0 bases from J; bases unmatched to any gene: 4. This CDR3 is CASSRTSGGYQETQYF. DNA for the CDR3: TGTGCCAGCAGTCGCACTAGCGGGGGGTACCAAGAGACCCAGTACTTC.

Only a few counts were recorded for this clonotype. The chain couples TRBV6-5 to TRBJ2-1; D ambiguous. The CDR3 runs to 11 residues. The germline V gene encodes CDR1 MNHEY and CDR2 SVGAGI. V gave up 0 bases and J gave up 9 bases, with 3 bases separating them. The CDR3 DNA reads as TGTGCCAGCAGTTACTCGAGTGAGCAGTTCTTC. It is translated as CASSYSSEQFF.

This clonotype was found a few times. V usage is TRBV10-3 and J usage is TRBJ2-7; 9 nucleotides match TRBD2. Trimming cost V 2 bases and J 6 bases; bases outside gene matches: 11. From germline, CDR1 is ENHRY and CDR2 SYGVKD. CDR3 length equals 16 residues. CDR3 sequence: CAISEKYLAGSSEQYF. The CDR3 DNA reads as TGTGCCATCAGTGAGAAGTACCTAGCGGGATCGAGCGAGCAGTACTTC.

The J gene is TRBJ2-3, the V gene TRBV10-1, with D unresolved. This CDR3 has 14 residues. CDR1 and CDR2 from the germline V gene are WNHNN and SYGVQD (reference sequence). V lost 3 bases and J lost 2, with 9 bases in between. The CDR3 DNA sequence: TGCGCCAGCAGTGATAAACGGACCACAGATACGCAGTATTTT. Encoded protein: CASSDKRTTDTQYF.

The genes are TRBV7-2 and TRBJ1-5; D is uncertain. V was shortened by 3 bases and J by 1 base, with 10 bases between the two germline ends. CDR3 length: 15 amino acids. The V gene's germline CDR1 is SGHTA and CDR2 FQGNSA. CDR3 in amino acids: CASSFSGQSNQPQHF. CDR3 in DNA: TGTGCCAGCAGCTTTTCAGGTCAAAGCAATCAGCCCCAGCATTTT.

This clonotype appeared a few times. At one end, the junction sequence differs from germline, possibly due to a read error. This chain uses TRBV5-1 with TRBJ2-7; D might be TRBD1 (6 bases). Germline V CDR1 and CDR2: SGHRS, YFSETQ. The CDR3 totals 13 residues. As DNA, the CDR3 is TGCGCCAGCAGATTGGGGGCTTCCTACGAGCAGTACTTC. This translates into CASRLGASYEQYF.

This clonotype was observed a handful of times. The gene calls are TRBV5-6 and TRBJ2-1; 8 bases are shared with TRBD2. The J segment lost 5 bases and the V segment lost 3 bases, leaving 13 bases of the junction unmatched. Germline V gene data show CDR1 as SGHDT and CDR2 as YYEEEE. CDR3 length: 17 residues. This chain's CDR3 is CASSSGGRIAGNNEQFF. CDR3 in DNA: TGTGCCAGCAGCTCTGGGGGGCGCATAGCGGGGAACAATGAGCAGTTCTTC.

The chain couples TRBV28 to TRBJ2-3; D might be TRBD1 (5 bases). The CDR3 has 13 amino acids. Trimming took off 6 bases at V and 2 bases at J, with 9 bases between the two ends. Per germline, CDR1 MDHEN and CDR2 SYDVKM. In DNA form, the CDR3 reads TGTGCCAGCAGGCAGGGAAACACAGATACGCAGTATTTT. Its protein product is CASRQGNTDTQYF.

This clonotype came up a few times. This chain links TRBV12-3 or TRBV12-4 with TRBJ2-5; TRBD2 aligns across 9 bases. Trimming took 6 bases from V and 11 from J; bases not matched to a gene: 10. CDR3 size: 13 residues. The CDR3 sequence: CASRRLAAWEQYF. The CDR3 nucleotides are TGTGCCAGCAGACGACTAGCGGCCTGGGAGCAGTACTTC.

The table lists this clonotype with many counts. V usage is TRBV12-3 or TRBV12-4 and J usage is TRBJ2-7; D possibly corresponds to TRBD1 (5 bases). The CDR3 spans 14 residues. V lost 3 bases, J lost 1 base, and 10 bases lay in between. The CDR3 here is CASSFAGKSYEQYF. The CDR3 nucleotides read TGTGCCAGCAGTTTTGCAGGGAAGTCCTACGAGCAGTACTTC.

This clonotype occurred a few times. This rearrangement joins TRBV10-3 to TRBJ2-7; maybe TRBD2 (6 bases). Germline V CDR1 and CDR2: ENHRY, SYGVKD. The CDR3 spans 14 residues. With 5 bases removed from V and 4 bases from J, the gap between germline ends came to 15 bases. The CDR3 region is CAISSAGTFYEQYF. The CDR3 DNA reads as TGTGCCATCAGTTCCGCGGGGACCTTTTACGAGCAGTACTTC.

This rearrangement joins TRBV5-1 to TRBJ2-7; TRBD2 might be the D (6 bases). Germline CDR1 is SGHRS and CDR2 is YFSETQ. The ends were cut back, 5 bases at V and 3 bases at J, with 12 bases in the middle. This CDR3 is built from 13 residues. The CDR3 DNA is TGCGCCAGCAGTCCGGGAGAGAGCTACGAGCAGTACTTC. As protein: CASSPGESYEQYF.

V is TRBV12-3 or TRBV12-4 and J is TRBJ2-3, with 8 bases aligning to TRBD2. The V and J ends lost 3 bases and 4 bases, in that order; junction bases with no gene match: 6. The CDR3 contains 15 residues. The CDR3 spells CASSFPSGSADTQYF. DNA for the CDR3: TGTGCCAGCAGTTTCCCCAGCGGGAGCGCAGATACGCAGTATTTT.

The genes are TRBV10-3 and TRBJ2-1, with D hard to call. V was pared by 6 bases and J by 8 bases, with 17 bases between. The CDR3 covers 14 residues. Germline V gene lookup returns CDR1 ENHRY and CDR2 SYGVKD. The CDR3 protein is CAIRAPVKSDEQFF. CDR3 coding DNA: TGTGCCATCAGGGCCCCAGTCAAGAGCGATGAGCAGTTCTTC.

This clonotype was detected once. The chain joins TRBV5-1 to TRBJ1-2, with TRBD1 matching over 7 bases. The CDR3 loop spans 15 amino acids. Per the germline V gene, CDR1 is SGHRS and CDR2 is YFSETQ. Losses at the gene ends were 2 bases for V and 2 bases for J; bases not matched to a gene: 6. The DNA for the CDR3 is TGCGCCAGCAGCTTTGGACAGGCTGGAAACTATGGCTACACCTTC. It yields the protein CASSFGQAGNYGYTF.

This clonotype has more than one count but fewer than ten. The rearrangement links TRBV12-3 or TRBV12-4 to TRBJ2-7; weak D call: TRBD2 (5 bases). The CDR3 consists of 14 residues. The ends were cut back, 5 bases at V and 6 bases at J, with 17 bases in the middle. The CDR3 sequence is CASSADEGVGEQYF. For the CDR3, the DNA is TGTGCCAGCAGTGCAGACGAGGGAGTTGGCGAGCAGTACTTC.

This clonotype was counted only a few times. The chain has TRBV6-2 or TRBV6-3 and TRBJ2-7; no firm D call. The length of the CDR3 is 13 residues. The V end lost 5 bases, the J end lost 2 bases, and 10 bases lay between the germline ends. CDR1 is MNHEY, CDR2 SVGEGT, per germline. CDR3 coding DNA: TGTGCCAGCAGTCAACCCCCAACCTACGAGCAGTACTTC. Its translation is CASSQPPTYEQYF.

The CDR3 is CASRTGTANYGYTF. As DNA, the CDR3 is TGTGCCAGCAGAACCGGGACAGCTAACTATGGCTACACCTTC. The chain uses TRBV12-3 or TRBV12-4 and TRBJ1-2; 7 nucleotides match TRBD1. The CDR3 contains 14 residues. V lost 6 bases and J lost 0; bases outside the gene matches: 4.

This rearrangement joins TRBV20-1 to TRBJ2-1; 7 bases match TRBD2. Looked up from germline, CDR1 is DFQATT and CDR2 is SNEGSKA (reference sequence). With 5 bases clipped from V and 0 bases from J, the junction kept 7 bases outside the gene matches. The CDR3 is made up of 15 amino acids. CDR3: CSAYPRGSSYNEQFF. DNA for the CDR3: TGCAGTGCTTATCCGCGGGGGAGCTCCTACAATGAGCAGTTCTTC.

V usage is TRBV7-2 and J usage is TRBJ2-5, with D unresolved. The V and J ends lost 5 bases and 4 bases respectively, with 8 bases between them. CDR3 size: 12 residues. Germline V gene sequence: CDR1 SGHTA, CDR2 FQGNSA. The CDR3 DNA is TGTGCCAGCAGCACCTATGGAGAGACCCAGTACTTC. This translates into CASSTYGETQYF. The full variable domain, in which reference TRBV7-2 and TRBJ2-5 provide the parts outside the CDR3, is GAGVSQSPSNKVTEKGKDVELRCDPISGHTALYWYRQSLGQGLEFLIYFQGNSAPDKSGLPSDRFSAERTGGSVSTLTIQRTQQEDSAVYLCASSTYGETQYFGPGTRLLVL.

V usage is TRBV27 and J usage is TRBJ1-1; D gene unclear. In germline, CDR1 is MNHEY, CDR2 SMNVEV (reference sequence). The V end was cut by 4 bases, the J end by 5 bases, with 8 bases between. The length of the CDR3 is 12 residues. CDR3 coding DNA: TGTGCCAGCAGTTCGGTCGGAACTGAAGCTTTCTTT. It specifies CASSSVGTEAFF.

This clonotype was counted only a few times. V and J are TRBV7-2 and TRBJ2-3, with TRBD1 matching 9 bases. V gave up 3 bases and J gave up 7 bases; unmatched junction bases: 8. This CDR3 spans 15 amino acids. Germline V gives CDR1 SGHTA, CDR2 FQGNSA. The CDR3 reads CASSFEQGAIHTQYF. The CDR3 DNA reads as TGTGCCAGCAGCTTCGAACAGGGGGCAATTCATACGCAGTATTTT.

The rearrangement joins TRBV20-1 to TRBJ2-3, with D possibly matching TRBD1 (5 bases). In germline, CDR1 is DFQATT, CDR2 SNEGSKA (reference sequence). Trimming took off 0 bases at V and 0 bases at J, with 16 bases between the two ends. The CDR3 is made up of 17 amino acids. CDR3 sequence (DNA): TGCAGTGCTAGAGATGGGTTAAGGGGCACTAGCACAGATACGCAGTATTTT. It is translated as CSARDGLRGTSTDTQYF.